These 20 T cell receptor beta chains were sequenced from one sample in a study of cytomegalovirus exposure and HLA in healthy donors. Primers: 60 Vbeta forward and 13 Jbeta reverse. This table comes from immunoSEQ multiplex PCR, and its TCRdb copy is limited to in-frame clones, with some not included. The table records some 54,000 clones, 65% to 85% of them present only once. Sequenced sample: PBMCs. The receptor source for this set is a man aged 18 to 29 in good health and CMV-seronegative.

This clone has more than one count but fewer than ten. This CDR3 reads CASSRPVIDEQFF. As DNA, the CDR3 is TGTGCCAGCAGCCGCCCGGTGATCGATGAGCAGTTCTTC. The chain combines TRBV28 with TRBJ2-1; unclear D gene. The CDR3 runs to 13 residues. Germline V gene lookup returns CDR1 MDHEN and CDR2 SYDVKM. Trimming removed 6 bases from V and 8 bases from J, with 14 bases in between.

The rearrangement joins TRBV29-1 to TRBJ1-5; D might be TRBD1 (6 bases). Looked up from germline, CDR1 is SQVTM and CDR2 is ANQGSEA. CDR3 length: 14 amino acids. Trimming took off 4 bases at V and 6 bases at J, with 16 bases between the two ends. The CDR3 loop is CSVAEGGVGQPQHF. The CDR3 DNA is TGCAGCGTTGCGGAAGGGGGTGTCGGTCAGCCCCAGCATTTT.

This chain uses TRBV19 with TRBJ2-7; TRBD2 might be the D (5 bases). Trimming pared 3 bases from V and 2 bases from J, leaving 11 bases between. The CDR3 is 14 residues long. Germline V gene data show CDR1 as LNHDA and CDR2 as SQIVND (reference sequence). The CDR3 DNA sequence: TGTGCCAGTAGTATCGGGAACCGGGCCTACGAGCAGTACTTC. Protein product: CASSIGNRAYEQYF.

The chain has TRBV5-1 and TRBJ2-5; the match to TRBD2 covers 12 bases. Germline-derived CDR1 and CDR2 are SGHRS and YFSETQ. CDR3 length: 13 amino acids. V gave up 5 bases and J gave up 13 bases; unmatched junction bases: 9. This CDR3 is CASSLLGLAGPYF. CDR3 DNA: TGCGCCAGCAGTTTGCTGGGACTAGCGGGTCCGTACTTC.

The chain joins TRBV25-1 to TRBJ1-1, with D possibly TRBD1 on 5 matching bases. Germline V gene data show CDR1 as MGHDK and CDR2 as SYGVNS. With 3 bases removed from V and 0 bases from J, the gap between germline ends came to 8 bases. There are 14 residues in the CDR3. CDR3 sequence reads: CASSETEMNTEAFF. The CDR3, as DNA: TGTGCCAGCAGTGAGACAGAAATGAACACTGAAGCTTTCTTT.

The rearrangement links TRBV7-2 to TRBJ2-1; perhaps TRBD2 as D (5 bases). Per germline, CDR1 SGHTA and CDR2 FQGNSA. This CDR3 has 14 residues. Trimming took off 3 bases at V and 3 bases at J, with 9 bases between the two ends. This CDR3 is CASSLRVSYNEQFF. CDR3 nucleotides: TGTGCCAGCAGCTTGAGGGTTAGCTACAATGAGCAGTTCTTC.

This chain links TRBV30 with TRBJ2-3, with D unresolved. Germline CDR1 and CDR2: GTSNPN and SVGIG (reference sequence). The V end was cut by 3 bases, the J end by 4 bases, with 8 bases between. The CDR3 totals 12 residues. CDR3: CAWRAFSDTQYF. The CDR3 nucleotides are TGTGCCTGGAGGGCTTTTTCAGATACGCAGTATTTT. The whole variable domain, remainder taken from reference TRBV30 and TRBJ2-3, is SQTIHQWPATLVQPVGSPLSLECTVEGTSNPNLYWYRQAAGRGLQLLFYSVGIGQISSEVPQNLSASRPQDRQFILSSKKLLLSDSGFYLCAWRAFSDTQYFGPGTRLTVL.

This chain uses TRBV28 with TRBJ2-1, with D tentatively TRBD2 (6 bases). Germline CDR1 reads MDHEN; CDR2 reads SYDVKM. The CDR3 loop spans 17 amino acids. Trimming took 6 bases from V and 4 from J, leaving 22 bases between them. The CDR3 DNA reads TGTGCCAGCAGGAAAGTGGGGGGAGAGAAGATTTACAATGAGCAGTTCTTC. Its translation: CASRKVGGEKIYNEQFF.

This CDR3 is CASGPGLVLYEQYF. The CDR3 DNA is TGTGCCAGCGGACCGGGACTAGTTCTCTACGAGCAGTACTTC. V usage is TRBV6-5 and J usage is TRBJ2-7; 8 bases fit TRBD2. This CDR3 is 14 amino acids long. V was pared by 8 bases and J by 3 bases, with 9 bases of the junction left unmatched. Germline CDR1 MNHEY, CDR2 SVGAGI.

The table lists this clone with a count of one. The junction does not match germline at one end; this may be a read error. J is TRBJ2-2 and V is TRBV4-3; no definite D call. The CDR3 runs 16 residues. Germline values: CDR1 LGHNA, CDR2 YSLEER. The DNA for the CDR3 is TGCGCCAGCAGCCAAGAGGCCGGAGCGAACGCCGGGGAGCTGTTTTTT. Protein sequence: CASSQEAGANAGELFF.

This clone was detected only once. The chain recombines TRBV14 with TRBJ2-4, with TRBD2 identical over 12 bases. The V and J ends lost 6 bases and 14 bases, in that order; junction bases with no gene match: 8. Germline loops: CDR1 SGHDN, CDR2 FVKESK. The CDR3 consists of 13 residues. The CDR3 DNA follows: TGTGCCAGCAGTGCGCTAGCGGGGGGGACAGAGTACTTC. It encodes CASSALAGGTEYF. Looking up the rest from reference TRBV14 and TRBJ2-4 gives the full variable domain: EAGVTQFPSHSVIEKGQTVTLRCDPISGHDNLYWYRRVMGKEIKFLLHFVKESKQDESGMPNNRFLAERTGGTYSTLKVQPAELEDSGVYFCASSALAGGTEYFGAGTRLSVL.

The chain employs TRBV4-3 and TRBJ2-7; 10 nucleotides align to TRBD1. This CDR3 has 16 amino acids. Trimming took 3 bases from V and 1 from J; bases not matched to a gene: 6. Germline CDR1 reads LGHNA; CDR2 reads YSLEER. The CDR3: CASSQFRDRGSYEQYF. The CDR3 region has the DNA TGCGCCAGCAGCCAGTTCCGGGACAGGGGTTCCTACGAGCAGTACTTC.

This rearrangement joins TRBV15 to TRBJ2-7; D is unresolved. The CDR3 covers 13 residues. Germline V gene data show CDR1 as LNHNV and CDR2 as YYDKDF (reference sequence). Trimming removed 0 bases from V and 4 bases from J, with 7 bases in between. CDR3 loop: CATSRETGYEQYF. The CDR3 coding sequence is TGTGCCACCAGCAGAGAAACGGGTTACGAGCAGTACTTC.

The chain uses TRBV28 and TRBJ2-7; no reliable D call. This CDR3 comprises 15 residues. Trimming took off 4 bases at V and 4 bases at J, with 17 bases between the two ends. Per the germline V gene, CDR1 is MDHEN and CDR2 is SYDVKM. CDR3 in DNA: TGTGCCAGCAGTTGGGCTCCTATACTCCTTTACGAGCAGTACTTC. Encoded protein: CASSWAPILLYEQYF.

The chain combines TRBV5-6 with TRBJ1-1, with TRBD1 as a possible D gene (6 bases). V was shortened by 7 bases and J by 1 base, with 20 bases between the two germline ends. CDR3 size: 16 residues. Germline values: CDR1 SGHDT, CDR2 YYEEEE. CDR3 sequence (DNA): TGTGCCAGCCACTCGGGGGGGCCGAAACAGAACACTGAAGCTTTCTTT. Its translation is CASHSGGPKQNTEAFF. Combining the CDR3 with reference TRBV5-6 and TRBJ1-1 gives the whole variable domain DAGVTQSPTHLIKTRGQQVTLRCSPKSGHDTVSWYQQALGQGPQFIFQYYEEEERQRGNFPDRFSGHQFPNYSSELNVNALLLGDSALYLCASHSGGPKQNTEAFFGQGTRLTVV.

This clone was observed a single time. The chain is built from TRBV7-2 and TRBJ1-5; 9 bases map to TRBD1. After removal of 4 bases from V and 1 base from J, the junction contained 2 bases not matched to a gene. The CDR3 is 15 amino acids. The germline V gene has CDR1 SGHTA and CDR2 FQGNSA. CDR3 loop: CASSSTGGSNQPQHF. As DNA, the CDR3 is TGTGCCAGCAGCTCCACAGGGGGCAGCAATCAGCCCCAGCATTTT.

The V call is TRBV6-5, the J call TRBJ2-1; 8 bases are a match to TRBD2. This CDR3 has 14 residues. The V gene's germline CDR1 is MNHEY and CDR2 SVGAGI. With V trimmed by 6 bases and J by 3 bases, 4 bases remained unmatched. The CDR3 protein is CASRTSEGYNEQFF. CDR3 DNA sequence: TGTGCCAGCAGGACTAGCGAGGGCTACAATGAGCAGTTCTTC.

The CDR3 sequence: CASKWRRETQYF. Written as DNA, the CDR3 is TGTGCCAGCAAATGGAGGAGGGAGACCCAGTACTTC. The chain has TRBV6-1 and TRBJ2-5, with D perhaps TRBD2 (5 bases). Germline CDR1 reads MNHNS; CDR2 reads SASEGT. CDR3 length equals 12 residues. The V and J ends lost 7 bases and 5 bases respectively, with 11 bases between them.

This chain links TRBV4-3 with TRBJ2-7, with 7 positions matching TRBD1. V lost 3 bases and J lost 2; bases outside the gene matches: 7. CDR3 length: 15 residues. Per the germline V gene, CDR1 is LGHNA and CDR2 is YSLEER. The chain's CDR3 is CASSHPGDRTYEQYF. The CDR3, as DNA: TGCGCCAGCAGCCACCCAGGGGACAGAACCTACGAGCAGTACTTC.

V is TRBV30 and J is TRBJ2-3, with 15 bases fitting TRBD2. Germline V gene lookup returns CDR1 GTSNPN and CDR2 SVGIG (reference sequence). J gave up 3 bases and V 3 bases, and 4 bases lay outside the gene matches. This CDR3 is built from 16 residues. The CDR3 reads CAWSAGTSGRTDTQYF. The CDR3 DNA is TGTGCCTGGAGCGCCGGGACTAGCGGGAGGACAGATACGCAGTATTTT.